Each of the 27 T cell receptor beta chains below was sequenced from the same sample in a study of T cells in Graves' hyperthyroidism and ophthalmopathy. TCR beta CDR3 sequences were amplified from RNA transcripts. First-round RT-PCR of the TCR CDR3 relied on the HTBI primer set. One entry per CDR3 protein, called by TCRdb with MiXCR from the multiplex PCR reads. The sample shows fewer than 850,000 distinct CDR3 sequences, 15% to 20% of them seen only once. The material sequenced was blood. The receptors derive from a man aged 50-60 years with Graves' hyperthyroidism.

This clonotype has a handful of counts. CDR3 sequence (DNA): TGTGCCAGCAGTTTATCAGGCCAACCCTACAATGAGCAGTTCTTC. Translating gives CASSLSGQPYNEQFF. V and J are TRBV27 and TRBJ2-1; D not resolved. V dropped 0 bases and J dropped 2 bases, with 8 bases sitting between them. CDR1 and CDR2 (germline): MNHEY, SMNVEV (reference sequence). This CDR3 comprises 15 residues.

This clonotype showed up many times. The V call is TRBV6-6, the J call TRBJ1-1; 11 nucleotides match TRBD1. The CDR3 consists of 18 residues. Trimming at V came to 0 bases and at J to 3 bases, leaving 9 bases not matched to a gene. Per germline, CDR1 MNHNY and CDR2 SVGAGI (reference sequence). CDR3 in amino acids: CASSYSGQGANLYTEAFF. CDR3 in DNA: TGTGCCAGCAGTTACTCTGGACAGGGGGCGAATTTGTACACTGAAGCTTTCTTT.

In its sample, this clonotype was seen many times. The chain has TRBV20-1 and TRBJ2-2; D unclear. The CDR3 runs 16 residues. Deletions cut 0 bases from V and 1 base from J, with 12 bases between. Per the germline V gene, CDR1 is DFQATT and CDR2 is SNEGSKA (reference sequence). The CDR3 sequence: CSAREATALNTGELFF. The CDR3 DNA sequence: TGCAGTGCTAGAGAAGCGACTGCCCTGAACACCGGGGAGCTGTTTTTT.

The table lists this clonotype with a few counts. This chain joins TRBV19 and TRBJ2-1; possible D gene TRBD2, 5 bases. Trimming pared 1 base from V and 5 bases from J, leaving 6 bases between. Germline V gives CDR1 LNHDA, CDR2 SQIVND (reference sequence). The CDR3 is 13 residues long. The CDR3 DNA sequence: TGTGCCAGTAGTATAGCAGCGGACAATGAGCAGTTCTTC. It codes for CASSIAADNEQFF.

This clonotype has just a few counts. The rearrangement uses TRBV7-2 and TRBJ2-2, with 8 bases lining up with TRBD1. V trimming: 5 bases; J trimming: 0 bases; junction bases outside the gene matches: 8. CDR1 SGHTA and CDR2 FQGNSA come from the germline V gene. CDR3 length: 17 residues. CDR3 coding DNA: TGTGCCAGCAGCCCGATTCCGGGACAGGCGAACACCGGGGAGCTGTTTTTT. Translating gives CASSPIPGQANTGELFF.

The rearrangement uses TRBV29-1 and TRBJ1-2; possible D gene TRBD1, 5 bases. The germline V gene encodes CDR1 SQVTM and CDR2 ANQGSEA. The V end lost 3 bases, the J end lost 0 bases, and 14 bases lay between the germline ends. The CDR3 covers 15 residues. CDR3 DNA: TGCAGCGTTGAGCGCGGGACGCAGACTAACTATGGCTACACCTTC. Protein: CSVERGTQTNYGYTF.

CDR3 protein: CASSLKGFAHEKLFF. The CDR3 nucleotides are TGTGCCAGCAGTTTGAAGGGATTTGCTCATGAAAAACTGTTTTTT. The chain recombines TRBV27 with TRBJ1-4, with D unresolved. Germline CDR1 reads MNHEY; CDR2 reads SMNVEV (reference sequence). This CDR3 comprises 15 residues. Trimming stripped 3 bases from V and 6 bases from J, with 14 bases between.

This clonotype was picked up a small number of times. The chain has TRBV27 and TRBJ2-2, with D possibly matching TRBD2 (6 bases). The CDR3 spans 13 residues. Trimming cost V 8 bases and J 4 bases, with 11 bases left between them. Looked up from germline, CDR1 is MNHEY and CDR2 is SMNVEV (reference sequence). The CDR3 region is CASLRGTTGELFF. Written as DNA, the CDR3 is TGTGCCAGCCTACGCGGGACCACCGGGGAGCTGTTTTTT.

This clonotype occurred many times. The chain uses TRBV11-2 and TRBJ1-2; the D is unclear. Trimming took off 3 bases at V and 7 bases at J, with 9 bases between the two ends. Per germline, CDR1 SGHAT and CDR2 FQNNGV. The CDR3 is made up of 12 amino acids. CDR3 sequence (DNA): TGTGCCAGCAGCTTTCGGTCGGTTGGCTACACCTTC. Translation gives CASSFRSVGYTF.

Many counts were recorded for this clonotype. The J gene is TRBJ2-1, the V gene TRBV10-3; D assignment may be TRBD1 or TRBD2 (5 bases each). Looked up from germline, CDR1 is ENHRY and CDR2 is SYGVKD. Trimming removed 7 bases at V and 5 bases at J, with 18 bases between. This CDR3 spans 15 amino acids. The CDR3 loop reads CAINDPGRQDNEQFF. The CDR3 bases are TGTGCCATCAACGACCCGGGACGTCAAGACAATGAGCAGTTCTTC.

Ten or more counts support this clonotype. The chain is built from TRBV27 and TRBJ2-1, with unresolved D. The CDR3 has 16 residues. CDR1 is MNHEY, CDR2 SMNVEV, per germline (reference sequence). V shed 3 bases and J shed 2 bases, with 14 bases lying between them. CDR3 coding DNA: TGTGCCAGCAGTTTCCACGACGGATTACCCTACAATGAGCAGTTCTTC. Protein sequence: CASSFHDGLPYNEQFF.

This clonotype was counted at least ten times. This sequence joins TRBV29-1 and TRBJ2-3, with TRBD1 matching 10 bases. V shed 4 bases and J 6 bases; nucleotides not matched to a gene: 4. The CDR3 has 13 residues. CDR1 and CDR2 (germline): SQVTM, ANQGSEA. The CDR3 spells CSVGQGAKDTQYF. CDR3 DNA: TGCAGCGTTGGACAGGGGGCGAAGGATACGCAGTATTTT.

V gene TRBV6-2 or TRBV6-3 combines with J gene TRBJ2-7, with D tentatively TRBD1 or TRBD2 (5 bases each). CDR3 length: 14 amino acids. Deletions cut 0 bases from V and 3 bases from J, with 9 bases between. From germline, CDR1 is MNHEY and CDR2 SVGEGT. The CDR3 here is CASSYSRGVYEQYF. The DNA for the CDR3 is TGTGCCAGCAGTTACTCGAGAGGGGTCTACGAGCAGTACTTC.

This clonotype was counted between two and nine times. This CDR3 is CSAWGQSTDTQYF. CDR3 DNA: TGCAGCGCCTGGGGACAGAGCACAGATACGCAGTATTTT. The chain links TRBV29-1 to TRBJ2-3; 7 bases agree with TRBD1. The length of the CDR3 is 13 residues. V lost 7 bases and J lost 0; bases outside the gene matches: 4. Germline CDR1 reads SQVTM; CDR2 reads ANQGSEA.

This clonotype was seen ten or more times. The J gene is TRBJ2-3, the V gene TRBV6-2 or TRBV6-3; 10 positions agree with TRBD2. In germline, CDR1 is MNHEY, CDR2 SVGEGT. V dropped 0 bases and J dropped 0; count of bases not matched to a gene: 12. The CDR3 length is 20 residues. CDR3 nucleotide sequence: TGTGCCAGCAGTTACTCTAAACTAGCGGGACTTCCTTCTAGCACAGATACGCAGTATTTT. Residues: CASSYSKLAGLPSSTDTQYF.

This clonotype was counted many times. V is TRBV11-2 and J is TRBJ2-3, with TRBD2 identical over 7 bases. The CDR3 runs 15 residues. With V trimmed by 5 bases and J by 6 bases, 11 bases remained unmatched. CDR1 is SGHAT and CDR2 is FQNNGV in the germline V gene. For the CDR3, the DNA is TGTGCCAGCAGCGACGGAGGCGGGAGAGGGGATACGCAGTATTTT. This translates into CASSDGGGRGDTQYF.

Comments on this clonotype: Sequence at one end of the junction differs from germline and may be a read error. V is TRBV4-3 and J is TRBJ1-2; D possibly corresponds to TRBD1 (6 bases). Per germline, CDR1 LGHNA and CDR2 YSLEER. The length of the CDR3 is 18 residues. CDR3 DNA sequence: TGCGCCGGCAGCCAAGATCCGCGGGGGCCCTCTTCCTTCTATGGCTACACCTTC. It yields the protein CAGSQDPRGPSSFYGYTF.

There are many counts of this clonotype. This chain links TRBV28 with TRBJ2-3; tentative D call: TRBD2 (5 bases). Germline loops: CDR1 MDHEN, CDR2 SYDVKM. There are 15 residues in the CDR3. V was pared by 4 bases and J by 2 bases, with 13 bases between. Written as DNA, the CDR3 is TGTGCCAGCAGTTCCGGGGTCAAACACACAGATACGCAGTATTTT. Translating gives CASSSGVKHTDTQYF. The entire variable domain, with the rest obtained from reference TRBV28 and TRBJ2-3, is as follows: DVKVTQSSRYLVKRTGEKVFLECVQDMDHENMFWYRQDPGLGLRLIYFSYDVKMKEKGDIPEGYSVSREKKERFSLILESASTNQTSMYLCASSSGVKHTDTQYFGPGTRLTVL.

This clonotype was seen once. The rearrangement links TRBV20-1 to TRBJ2-1, with 12 nucleotides matching TRBD2. The CDR3 runs to 17 residues. Germline V gene lookup returns CDR1 DFQATT and CDR2 SNEGSKA (reference sequence). Trimming at V came to 1 base and at J to 6 bases, leaving 10 bases not matched to a gene. CDR3: CSARVTSGRTNTNEQFF. CDR3 DNA: TGCAGTGCTAGAGTTACTAGCGGGAGGACAAACACCAATGAGCAGTTCTTC.

Many counts were recorded for this clonotype. The V and J genes are TRBV28 and TRBJ1-1; a possible D gene is TRBD1 (5 bases). The CDR3 totals 16 residues. V dropped 5 bases and J dropped 0 bases, with 16 bases sitting between them. The germline V gene encodes CDR1 MDHEN and CDR2 SYDVKM. The CDR3 reads CASSPRSGGMNTEAFF. The CDR3 DNA is TGTGCCAGCAGTCCCAGATCGGGGGGGATGAACACTGAAGCTTTCTTT.

The chain carries TRBV7-3 and TRBJ2-2; D is unclear. Trimming shortened V by 6 bases and J by 2 bases, and 13 bases separated the two germline ends. The CDR3 runs 15 residues. CDR1 is SGHTA, CDR2 FQGTGA, per germline. The CDR3 region has the DNA TGTGCCAGCAGTCCGTCGGTCCTAAACACCGGGGAGCTGTTTTTT. Translating it yields CASSPSVLNTGELFF.

This clonotype occurred many times. The chain joins TRBV7-2 to TRBJ2-7, with TRBD2 matching over 13 bases. Germline V gene data show CDR1 as SGHTA and CDR2 as FQGNSA. This CDR3 is built from 15 residues. The ends lost 1 base at V and 5 bases at J; junction bases unmatched: 2. Here the CDR3 DNA reads TGTGCCAGCAGCTTAGTCGGACTAGCGGGAGACGAGCAGTACTTC. Residues: CASSLVGLAGDEQYF.

This clonotype was seen at least ten times. V and J are TRBV20-1 and TRBJ2-7; 11 nucleotides match TRBD2. The CDR3 is made up of 13 amino acids. Germline loops: CDR1 DFQATT, CDR2 SNEGSKA (reference sequence). V gave up 7 bases and J gave up 6 bases; unmatched junction bases: 8. The CDR3 loop reads CSGTLAGGSEQYF. CDR3 nucleotide sequence: TGCAGTGGAACTCTAGCGGGAGGATCCGAGCAGTACTTC.

This clonotype was picked up a small number of times. The chain links TRBV10-3 to TRBJ2-7, with TRBD1 matching over 10 bases. Germline CDR1 is ENHRY and CDR2 is SYGVKD. With 8 bases clipped from V and 3 bases from J, the junction kept 4 bases outside the gene matches. This CDR3 is 13 amino acids long. The CDR3 sequence: CAIGQGGNYEQYF. As DNA, the CDR3 is TGTGCCATCGGACAGGGGGGGAACTACGAGCAGTACTTC.

This clonotype was observed many times. The V gene is TRBV12-5, the J gene TRBJ2-1, with unresolved D. Germline V gives CDR1 LGHNT, CDR2 FRNRAP. Trimming pared 4 bases from V and 0 bases from J, leaving 10 bases between. This CDR3 spans 15 amino acids. CDR3 residues: CASGSGGSSYNEQFF. The DNA of the CDR3 is TGTGCTAGTGGTTCAGGCGGAAGCTCCTACAATGAGCAGTTCTTC.

This clonotype has a count of ten or more. The V and J genes are TRBV28 and TRBJ2-3; TRBD2 matches 8 bases. The germline V gene encodes CDR1 MDHEN and CDR2 SYDVKM. J was trimmed by 11 bases and V by 7 bases; bases with no gene match: 8. The CDR3 extends over 12 amino acids. CDR3: CASTTGGRKQYF. In nucleotides, the CDR3 is TGTGCCAGCACGACGGGAGGGCGGAAGCAGTATTTT.

The V gene is TRBV24-1, the J gene TRBJ2-3, with TRBD2 matching over 10 bases. CDR1 KGHDR and CDR2 SFDVKD come from the germline V gene. This CDR3 contains 15 residues. J gave up 5 bases and V 4 bases, and 5 bases lay outside the gene matches. The chain's CDR3 is CATSDLAGAVDTQYF. CDR3 nucleotide sequence: TGTGCCACCAGTGACCTAGCGGGAGCCGTAGATACGCAGTATTTT.